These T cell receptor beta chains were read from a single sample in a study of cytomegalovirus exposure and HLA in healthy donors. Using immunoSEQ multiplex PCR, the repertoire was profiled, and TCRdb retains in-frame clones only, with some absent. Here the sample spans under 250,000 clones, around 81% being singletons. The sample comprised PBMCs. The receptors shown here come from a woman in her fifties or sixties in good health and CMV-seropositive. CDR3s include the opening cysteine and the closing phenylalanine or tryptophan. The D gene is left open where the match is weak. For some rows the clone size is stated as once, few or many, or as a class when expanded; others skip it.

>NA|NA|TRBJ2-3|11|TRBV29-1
TGCAGCGTTGCGTCCGGGGATACGCAGTATTTT
CSVASGDTQYF
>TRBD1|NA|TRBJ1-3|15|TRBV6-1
TGTGCCAGCACCCTCGACAGGGACCGGGGAAACACCATATATTTT
CASTLDRDRGNTIYF
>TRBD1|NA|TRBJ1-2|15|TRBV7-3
TGTGCCAGCAGCCGCCCAGGGGACAGTGTCTATGGCTACACCTTC
CASSRPGDSVYGYTF
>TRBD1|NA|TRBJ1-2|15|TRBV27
TGTGCCAGCACCATGCGGACAGGTTTTCAGTATGGCTACACCTTC
CASTMRTGFQYGYTF
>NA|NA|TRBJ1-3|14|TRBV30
TGTGCCTGGAGTCCGGGGGACTCTGGAAACACCATATATTTT
CAWSPGDSGNTIYF
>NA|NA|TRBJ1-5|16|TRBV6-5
TGTGCCAGCAGTTACTTCCCCGGAACAGGTAATCAGCCCCAGCATTTT
CASSYFPGTGNQPQHF
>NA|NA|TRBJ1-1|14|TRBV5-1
TGCGCCAGCAGCCCTACAGGGTTGGACACTGAAGCTTTCTTT
CASSPTGLDTEAFF
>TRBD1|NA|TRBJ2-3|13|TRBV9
TGTGCCAGCAGCCCTCAGGGGGCAGATACGCAGTATTTT
CASSPQGADTQYF
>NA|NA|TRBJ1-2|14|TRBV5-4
TGTGCCAGCAGCTTGAGTGCTCGGAACTATGGCTACACCTTC
CASSLSARNYGYTF
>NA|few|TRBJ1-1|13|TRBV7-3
TGTGCCAGCAGCTTCGAGGAGGACACTGAAGCTTTCTTT
CASSFEEDTEAFF
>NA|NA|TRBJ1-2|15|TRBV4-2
TGTGCCAGCAGCCAAGATTATAGGGGCTTAGTGGGCTACACCTTC
CASSQDYRGLVGYTF
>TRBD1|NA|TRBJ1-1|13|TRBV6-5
TGTGCCAGCAGAGGACAGGGGCAGCTTGAAGCTTTCTTT
CASRGQGQLEAFF
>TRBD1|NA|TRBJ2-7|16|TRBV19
TGTGCCAGTAGTCTAAAAAGAGGGACAGGGTCCTACGAGCAGTACTTC
CASSLKRGTGSYEQYF
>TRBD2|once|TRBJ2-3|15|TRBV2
TGTGCCATCCTACTGACTAGCGGGGCGACAGATACGCAGTATTTT
CAILLTSGATDTQYF
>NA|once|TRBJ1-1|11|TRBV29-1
TGCAGCGTTGAAGCAGGTCTAAAGGCTTTCTTT
CSVEAGLKAFF
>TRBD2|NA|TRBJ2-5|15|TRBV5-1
TGCGCCAGCAGCTGGTTAGCGGGGGGGACAGAGACCCAGTACTTC
CASSWLAGGTETQYF
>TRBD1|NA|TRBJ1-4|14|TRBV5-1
TGCGCCAGCAGTTCGACAGGGGACAGGGAAAAACTGTTTTTT
CASSSTGDREKLFF
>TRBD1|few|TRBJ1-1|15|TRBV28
TGTGCCAGCAGTCGAACAGGGGTAGTAAACACTGAAGCTTTCTTT
CASSRTGVVNTEAFF
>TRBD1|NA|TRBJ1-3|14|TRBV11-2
TGTGCCAGCAGCCGACAGGGACCTGGAAACACCATATATTTT
CASSRQGPGNTIYF
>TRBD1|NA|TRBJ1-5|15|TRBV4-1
TGCGCCAGCAGCCAGACAGGGTTCTGGGGTCAGCCCCAGCATTTT
CASSQTGFWGQPQHF
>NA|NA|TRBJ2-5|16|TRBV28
TGTGCCAGCAGTTTATATTTTCGAAGCGGACAAGAGACCCAGTACTTC
CASSLYFRSGQETQYF
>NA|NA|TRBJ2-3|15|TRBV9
TGTGCCAGCAGCAGAGGAGGGCAAAGCACAGATACGCAGTATTTT
CASSRGGQSTDTQYF
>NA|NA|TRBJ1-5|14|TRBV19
TGTGCCAGTAGTATTCCTAGGATGCATCAGCCCCAGCATTTT
CASSIPRMHQPQHF
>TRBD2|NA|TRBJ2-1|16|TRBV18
TGTGCCAGCTCACCGCTAGCGGGGGGGGATTACAATGAGCAGTTCTTC
CASSPLAGGDYNEQFF
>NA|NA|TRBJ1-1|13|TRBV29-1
TGCAGCGCCAACGGACAGCTGAACACTGAAGCTTTCTTT
CSANGQLNTEAFF
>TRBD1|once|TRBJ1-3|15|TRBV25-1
TGTGCCAGCATAGACGCGACAGGGTCTGGAAACACCATATATTTT
CASIDATGSGNTIYF
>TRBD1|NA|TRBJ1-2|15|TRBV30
TGTGCCTGGAGGATACCGGGACAGGGGGCATTTGGCTACACCTTC
CAWRIPGQGAFGYTF
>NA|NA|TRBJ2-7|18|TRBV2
TGTGCCAGCAGTGAAGCGCTAGGCTTATCGTCTAGCTCCTACGAGCAGTACTTC
CASSEALGLSSSSYEQYF
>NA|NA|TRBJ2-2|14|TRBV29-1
TGCAGCGTTGAGGAGCGGGCGAACACCGGGGAGCTGTTTTTT
CSVEERANTGELFF
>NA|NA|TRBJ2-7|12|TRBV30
TGTGCCTGTAACGGACTGTCTTACGAGCAGTACTTC
CACNGLSYEQYF
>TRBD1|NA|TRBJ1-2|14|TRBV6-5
TGTGCCAGCAGTTATAACAGGGGGCGGGATGGCTACACCTTC
CASSYNRGRDGYTF
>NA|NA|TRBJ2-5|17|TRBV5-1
TGCGCCAGCAGCCTTAGGGGGGGCAGCCTCGTTCAAGAGACCCAGTACTTC
CASSLRGGSLVQETQYF
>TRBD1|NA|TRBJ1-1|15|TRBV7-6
TGTGCCAGCAGCCAATCTGGACAGGGGACCACTGAAGCTTTCTTT
CASSQSGQGTTEAFF
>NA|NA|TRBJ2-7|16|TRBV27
TGTGCCAGCAGTTTAAGTTCTGGGGCTGTTTTCTACGAGCAGTACTTC
CASSLSSGAVFYEQYF
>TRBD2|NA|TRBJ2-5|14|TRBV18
TGTGCCAGCTCAGCCCTCGGGGGGCAAGAGACCCAGTACTTC
CASSALGGQETQYF
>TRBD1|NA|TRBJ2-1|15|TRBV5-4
TGTGCCAGCAGCCCTAGACAGGGTACCTACAATGAGCAGTTCTTC
CASSPRQGTYNEQFF
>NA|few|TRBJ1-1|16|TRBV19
TGTGCCAGTAGCCCGAAGACGGGACACTCCCGGACTGAAGCTTTCTTT
CASSPKTGHSRTEAFF
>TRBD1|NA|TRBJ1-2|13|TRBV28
TGTGCCAGCAGCCTTGACAGGGTGGATGGCTACACCTTC
CASSLDRVDGYTF
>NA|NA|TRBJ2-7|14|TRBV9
TGTGCCAGCAGCGTAGCGGGGACTGGCTACGAGCAGTACTTC
CASSVAGTGYEQYF
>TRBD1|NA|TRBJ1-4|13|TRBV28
TGTGCCAGCAGACGACAGGGTAGGGAAAAACTGTTTTTT
CASRRQGREKLFF
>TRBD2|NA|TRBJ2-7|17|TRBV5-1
TGCGCCAGCAGCTTGGTAAGTGGGACTAGCAGATCCTACGAGCAGTACTTC
CASSLVSGTSRSYEQYF
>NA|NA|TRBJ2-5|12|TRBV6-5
TGTGCCAGCAGTTTCGGAGGGGAGACCCAGTACTTC
CASSFGGETQYF
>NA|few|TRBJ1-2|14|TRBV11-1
TGTGCCAGCAGCCAATCAGGAGGAGGCTATGGCTACACCTTC
CASSQSGGGYGYTF
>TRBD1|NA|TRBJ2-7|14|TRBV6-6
TGTGCCAGCAGAACCGGGACAGGGGGCTTCGAGCAGTACTTC
CASRTGTGGFEQYF
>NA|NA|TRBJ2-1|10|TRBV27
TGTGCCAGCGGAGAAAATGAGCAGTTCTTC
CASGENEQFF
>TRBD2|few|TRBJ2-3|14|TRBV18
TGTGCCAGCTCACCATCATCGACCCGGGGGGGCGGGTATTTT
CASSPSSTRGGGYF